These 8 T cell receptor beta chains were sequenced from one sample in a study of blood T cell repertoires in COVID-19. Measured with immunoSEQ multiplex PCR; TCRdb has only the in-frame clones, and not every one. This table has around 130,000 clones, approximately 79% appearing once. The sequencing sample was made of PBMCs or T cells enriched from blood (not recorded which). Receptors originate from a man aged 35-49 years with acute COVID-19.

This clone has only a few counts. This chain uses TRBV27 with TRBJ1-1; possible D gene TRBD1, 6 bases. The V and J ends lost 2 bases and 0 bases respectively, with 10 bases between them. There are 15 residues in the CDR3. Germline V CDR1 and CDR2: MNHEY, SMNVEV (reference sequence). The CDR3 loop reads CASSLAWTVNTEAFF. The CDR3 DNA reads TGTGCCAGCAGTTTAGCATGGACAGTGAACACTGAAGCTTTCTTT.

This clone occurred once. The chain has TRBV28 and TRBJ1-1; no reliable D call. The CDR3 consists of 13 residues. Germline V CDR1 and CDR2: MDHEN, SYDVKM. With 7 bases removed from V and 3 bases from J, the gap between germline ends came to 12 bases. CDR3 sequence: CASTSGPYTEAFF. The CDR3 coding sequence is TGTGCCAGCACTTCGGGTCCATACACTGAAGCTTTCTTT. Variable domain in full (rest from reference TRBV28 and TRBJ1-1): DVKVTQSSRYLVKRTGEKVFLECVQDMDHENMFWYRQDPGLGLRLIYFSYDVKMKEKGDIPEGYSVSREKKERFSLILESASTNQTSMYLCASTSGPYTEAFFGQGTRLTVV.

This chain links TRBV2 with TRBJ2-1, with 7 positions matching TRBD2. J lost 3 bases, V lost 7 bases, and 3 bases had no gene match. The CDR3 is made up of 13 amino acids. CDR1 and CDR2 (germline): SNHLY, FYNNEI. CDR3 bases: TGTGCCAGCATAGCGGGTCTCTACAATGAGCAGTTCTTC. Translation gives CASIAGLYNEQFF.

V is TRBV3-1 (or the pseudogene TRBV3-2) and J is TRBJ2-7, with D maybe TRBD1 (6 bases). CDR1 is LGHDT and CDR2 is YNNKEL in the germline V gene (reference sequence). V lost 0 bases and J 1 base, leaving 13 bases between the germline ends. The CDR3 runs 16 residues. The CDR3 sequence: CASSQDRGTFSYEQYF. CDR3 in DNA: TGTGCCAGCAGCCAAGATCGAGGGACATTTTCCTACGAGCAGTACTTC.

The chain joins TRBV28 to TRBJ1-5; 8 bases are shared with TRBD1. V lost 3 bases, J lost 5 bases, and 6 bases stayed unmatched. Germline V gene lookup returns CDR1 MDHEN and CDR2 SYDVKM. The length of the CDR3 is 15 residues. CDR3 sequence (DNA): TGTGCCAGCAGTTTCCGGACAGGGCCCGATCAGCCCCAGCATTTT. This codes for CASSFRTGPDQPQHF.

The chain links TRBV5-4 to TRBJ1-5, with no clear D. Germline V gene sequence: CDR1 SGHNT, CDR2 YYREEE (reference sequence). The CDR3 spans 12 residues. Trimming took 2 bases from V and 9 from J, leaving 9 bases between them. CDR3 in amino acids: CASSFGGGPQHF. CDR3 in DNA: TGTGCCAGCAGCTTTGGCGGAGGGCCCCAGCATTTT. Supplemented by reference TRBV5-4 and TRBJ1-5, the full variable domain reads ETGVTQSPTHLIKTRGQQVTLRCSSQSGHNTVSWYQQALGQGPQFIFQYYREEENGRGNFPPRFSGLQFPNYSSELNVNALELDDSALYLCASSFGGGPQHFGDGTRLSIL.

This sequence joins TRBV3-1 (or the pseudogene TRBV3-2) and TRBJ2-1; D perhaps matches TRBD2 (5 bases). This CDR3 region has 13 residues. Germline V gives CDR1 LGHDT, CDR2 YNNKEL (reference sequence). The V and J ends lost 4 bases and 7 bases respectively, with 11 bases between them. In DNA, the CDR3 is TGTGCCAGCAGCCTCCGGGGTGAAAATGAGCAGTTCTTC. Translating gives CASSLRGENEQFF.

The chain links TRBV3-1 (or the pseudogene TRBV3-2) to TRBJ2-3, with 12 positions matching TRBD2. There are 16 residues in the CDR3. CDR1 is LGHDT, CDR2 YNNKEL, per germline (reference sequence). Losses at the gene ends were 4 bases for V and 3 bases for J; bases not matched to a gene: 5. This chain's CDR3 is CASSLRLAGVTDTQYF. CDR3 DNA sequence: TGTGCCAGCAGCCTCCGACTAGCGGGAGTGACAGATACGCAGTATTTT.